One and the same sample provided the 28 T cell receptor beta chains below, sequenced in a study of vaccination and CD4 T cells after COVID-19. These receptors have no known antigen. The Oncomine TCR Beta short-read assay generated sequence data from the DNA of cultured CD4+ T cells. A single record per CDR3 protein comes from TCRdb applying MiXCR to the PCR reads. The data show under 20,000 distinct CDR3 sequences, around 49% seen once. Treatment specified: roughly ten-day PBMC culture with coronavirus spike peptide pools or control peptides (ViraFEST assay). The specimen was CD4+ T cells from blood, cultured in vitro. The receptors derive from a human donor who had recovered from COVID-19.

This sequence joins TRBV7-9 and TRBJ2-1, with D perhaps matching TRBD2 (6 bases). This CDR3 spans 17 amino acids. With 3 bases removed from V and 5 bases from J, the gap between germline ends came to 20 bases. CDR1 is SEHNR and CDR2 is FQNEAQ in the germline V gene (reference sequence). The CDR3 reads CASSFPRRLGINNEQFF. The CDR3 bases are TGTGCCAGCAGCTTCCCCCGGAGACTAGGGATAAACAATGAGCAGTTCTTC.

V usage is TRBV12-3 or TRBV12-4 and J usage is TRBJ1-1; 8 bases line up with TRBD1. CDR3 length equals 15 residues. The J segment lost 3 bases and the V segment lost 5 bases, leaving 8 bases of the junction unmatched. CDR3 bases: TGTGCCAGCAGTACCCGCAGGGGGCGTTACACTGAAGCTTTCTTT. This encodes CASSTRRGRYTEAFF.

The chain combines TRBV6-5 with TRBJ1-3, with D maybe TRBD1 (6 bases). Germline lookup yields CDR1 MNHEY and CDR2 SVGAGI. Trimming removed 2 bases from V and 2 bases from J, with 10 bases in between. This CDR3 comprises 15 residues. CDR3 bases: TGTGCCAGCAGTTACGGTCAGGGGACTGGAAACACCATATATTTT. Its protein is CASSYGQGTGNTIYF.

The chain links TRBV5-1 to TRBJ1-6; D possibly corresponds to TRBD1 (6 bases). The CDR3 spans 14 residues. The germline gives CDR1 SGHRS, CDR2 YFSETQ. Trimming left V 0 bases short and J 7 bases short, with 8 bases between. CDR3 sequence: CASSLGGGNSPLHF. The CDR3 nucleotides read TGCGCCAGCAGCTTGGGAGGGGGAAATTCACCCCTCCACTTT.

The rearrangement uses TRBV12-3 or TRBV12-4 and TRBJ2-2, with 7 bases matching TRBD1. The trim removed 6 bases at V and 6 bases at J, leaving 10 bases unmatched. The length of the CDR3 is 15 residues. CDR3 region: CASSYGTVVAGELFF. In DNA, the CDR3 is TGTGCCAGCAGCTACGGGACAGTGGTTGCCGGGGAGCTGTTTTTT.

This chain connects TRBV24-1 to TRBJ2-5; D is ambiguous. The CDR3 loop spans 14 amino acids. The germline V and J ends were trimmed by 5 bases and 2 bases, with 11 bases remaining between them. Germline V gene data show CDR1 as KGHDR and CDR2 as SFDVKD. In DNA form, the CDR3 reads TGTGCCACCAGTGTCGCCGGCGGTCAAGAGACCCAGTACTTC. Translating gives CATSVAGGQETQYF.

The chain combines TRBV11-3 with TRBJ2-7, with a weak D call TRBD1 (6 bases). This CDR3 has 16 residues. Germline V CDR1 and CDR2: SGHNT, YENEEA. Trimming removed 5 bases from V and 4 bases from J, with 21 bases in between. CDR3 DNA: TGTGCCAGCAGCAAAGTGATACAGGGTGGTGGATACGAGCAGTACTTC. Translation: CASSKVIQGGGYEQYF. The variable domain in full, with the rest retrieved from reference TRBV11-3 and TRBJ2-7, is EAGVVQSPRYKIIEKKQPVAFWCNPISGHNTLYWYLQNLGQGPELLIRYENEEAVDDSQLPKDRFSAERLKGVDSTLKIQPAELGDSAVYLCASSKVIQGGGYEQYFGPGTRLTVT.

The gene calls are TRBV30 and TRBJ1-1, with 9 bases identical to TRBD1. Germline CDR1 reads GTSNPN; CDR2 reads SVGIG (reference sequence). The CDR3 runs 16 residues. V trimming: 3 bases; J trimming: 4 bases; junction bases outside the gene matches: 12. The CDR3 protein is CAWRARGTGRSTEAFF. CDR3 DNA: TGTGCCTGGAGGGCTAGAGGGACAGGGAGGTCCACTGAAGCTTTCTTT.

This chain connects TRBV23-1 to TRBJ1-1; a weak D match, TRBD1 (5 bases). TRBV23-1 counts as an open reading frame of uncertain function. The germline V and J ends were trimmed by 7 bases and 1 base, with 19 bases remaining between them. The CDR3 covers 16 residues. CDR3 in amino acids: CASTPRGGTKNTEAFF. Here the CDR3 DNA reads TGCGCCAGCACCCCGCGGGGGGGAACGAAGAACACTGAAGCTTTCTTT.

The chain links TRBV7-8 to TRBJ2-1, with unresolved D. V lost 1 base and J 8 bases, leaving 9 bases between the germline ends. The CDR3 runs to 13 residues. The germline gives CDR1 SGHVS, CDR2 FQNEAQ. The CDR3 loop reads CASSLGPAYEQFF. In DNA form, the CDR3 reads TGTGCCAGCAGCTTAGGACCCGCTTATGAGCAGTTCTTC.

This clonotype was counted only a few times. The chain joins TRBV7-9 to TRBJ1-2, with D possibly matching TRBD1 (6 bases). Germline V gives CDR1 SEHNR, CDR2 FQNEAQ (reference sequence). This CDR3 spans 13 amino acids. The V gene lost 5 bases and the J gene lost 5 bases, with 12 bases spanning the gap. CDR3 DNA sequence: TGTGCCAGCAGCCCCCGACAGGATTATGGCTACACCTTC. The encoded protein is CASSPRQDYGYTF.

V and J are TRBV9 and TRBJ2-2; D remains ambiguous. V shed 0 bases and J shed 4 bases, with 4 bases lying between them. The CDR3 loop spans 13 amino acids. Per the germline V gene, CDR1 is SGDLS and CDR2 is YYNGEE. CDR3 region: CASSVGVTGELFF. The CDR3, as DNA: TGTGCCAGCAGCGTAGGGGTCACCGGGGAGCTGTTTTTT.

This chain joins TRBV11-3 and TRBJ2-7, with TRBD1 as a possible D gene (6 bases). Germline-derived CDR1 and CDR2 are SGHNT and YENEEA. Trimming left V 4 bases short and J 6 bases short, with 10 bases between. This CDR3 comprises 12 residues. CDR3 coding DNA: TGTGCCAGCAGCTCAACAGGGTTCGAGCAGTACTTC. Translated: CASSSTGFEQYF.

The gene calls are TRBV5-4 and TRBJ1-1; a weak D match, TRBD1 (6 bases). In germline, CDR1 is SGHNT, CDR2 YYREEE (reference sequence). Between the trimmed V and J ends, which lost 3 bases and 3 bases, there was a span of 9 bases. This CDR3 has 13 amino acids. CDR3 DNA: TGTGCCAGCAGCTCGACAGGCTACACTGAAGCTTTCTTT. Translated: CASSSTGYTEAFF.

The chain carries TRBV5-8 and TRBJ1-5; D remains ambiguous. Germline CDR1 is SGHTS and CDR2 is YDEGEE. V lost 1 base and J 1 base, leaving 9 bases between the germline ends. The CDR3 covers 15 residues. The CDR3: CASSLRLDSNQPQHF. The CDR3 nucleotides read TGTGCCAGCAGCTTGCGACTAGACAGCAATCAGCCCCAGCATTTT.

This clonotype was recorded a few times. This sequence joins TRBV12-5 and TRBJ2-7; a possible D gene is TRBD1 (6 bases). V was shortened by 1 base and J by 2 bases, with 15 bases between the two germline ends. CDR3 size: 16 residues. Germline V gene sequence: CDR1 LGHNT, CDR2 FRNRAP. The CDR3 spells CASGLALTGQTYEQYF. DNA of the CDR3: TGTGCTAGTGGTTTGGCCCTGACAGGCCAGACCTACGAGCAGTACTTC.

J is TRBJ1-2 and V is TRBV2; 11 bases line up with TRBD1. Unmatched junction bases numbered 5, after V lost 1 base and J lost 7 bases. Germline-derived CDR1 and CDR2 are SNHLY and FYNNEI. The CDR3 consists of 15 residues. CDR3 nucleotide sequence: TGTGCCAGCAGTGAAGGGACAGGGGGCGCGTTTGGCTACACCTTC. This codes for CASSEGTGGAFGYTF.

The chain is built from TRBV7-9 and TRBJ1-3; no clear D gene. The CDR3 spans 12 residues. Between the trimmed V and J ends, which lost 2 bases and 2 bases, there was a span of 1 base. Looked up from germline, CDR1 is SEHNR and CDR2 is FQNEAQ (reference sequence). The CDR3 nucleotides are TGTGCCAGCAGCTTAACTGGAAACACCATATATTTT. Amino acid sequence: CASSLTGNTIYF.

About this clonotype: At one boundary the junction diverges from the germline segment, which might be a read error. This chain connects TRBV6-1 to TRBJ1-5; D remains unclear. This CDR3 is 13 amino acids long. The germline V gene encodes CDR1 MNHNS and CDR2 SASEGT. The CDR3 sequence is CASSRNSNQPRHF. In DNA, the CDR3 is TGTGCCAGCTCGCGGAATAGCAATCAGCCCCGGCATTTT.

This clonotype came up a few times. The V and J genes are TRBV12-3 or TRBV12-4 and TRBJ2-7; D gene unclear. The CDR3 has 16 amino acids. The germline V and J ends were trimmed by 1 base and 4 bases, with 17 bases remaining between them. The CDR3 protein is CASSLGAWTANYEQYF. CDR3 in DNA: TGTGCCAGCAGTTTAGGGGCTTGGACGGCTAATTACGAGCAGTACTTC.

The chain couples TRBV7-3 to TRBJ2-1; D remains unclear. Trimming removed 5 bases at V and 5 bases at J, with 10 bases between. The length of the CDR3 is 13 residues. Germline assignment: CDR1 SGHTA and CDR2 FQGTGA. The CDR3 here is CASSPSRDNEQFF. CDR3 nucleotide sequence: TGTGCCAGCAGCCCAAGCCGGGACAATGAGCAGTTCTTC.

This clonotype was detected only a few times. The CDR3 nucleotides read TGTGCCAGCAGCTTAGATCGTGTGGGGAACTATGGCTACACCTTC. It translates to CASSLDRVGNYGYTF. This chain joins TRBV11-2 and TRBJ1-2, with D uncertain. Looked up from germline, CDR1 is SGHAT and CDR2 is FQNNGV. This CDR3 is built from 15 residues. V shed 0 bases and J shed 2 bases, with 10 bases lying between them.

This rearrangement joins TRBV10-3 to TRBJ1-4; D remains ambiguous. Germline V gene data show CDR1 as ENHRY and CDR2 as SYGVKD. The CDR3 has 14 residues. V dropped 4 bases and J dropped 5 bases, with 11 bases sitting between them. The CDR3: CAISALGGNEKLFF. In nucleotides, the CDR3 is TGTGCCATCAGTGCCCTAGGCGGGAATGAAAAACTGTTTTTT.

CDR3 sequence reads: CASSLRGGRSGNTIYF. The CDR3 DNA reads TGTGCCAGCAGCTTACGGGGAGGGCGCTCTGGAAACACCATATATTTT. The gene calls are TRBV7-2 and TRBJ1-3; D is unclear. V lost 2 bases to trimming and J lost 0 bases, with 11 bases between them. CDR3 length: 16 amino acids. Germline V CDR1 and CDR2: SGHTA, FQGNSA.

This clonotype was counted a few times. This rearrangement joins TRBV6-2 or TRBV6-3 to TRBJ2-7; tentatively, D is TRBD2 (6 bases). CDR3 length equals 15 residues. From germline, CDR1 is MNHEY and CDR2 SVGEGT. The ends were cut back, 5 bases at V and 6 bases at J, with 20 bases in the middle. The CDR3 sequence: CASSPLAQVRLEQYF. As DNA, the CDR3 is TGTGCCAGCAGTCCACTAGCTCAGGTTCGCCTCGAGCAGTACTTC.

In this sample, this clonotype turned up a few times. The CDR3 bases are TGTGCCAGCAGTTTAAGGCCGGGACAGGGTAATTCACCCCTCCACTTT. Protein sequence: CASSLRPGQGNSPLHF. The V gene is TRBV27, the J gene TRBJ1-6, with 9 bases that match TRBD1. The CDR3 is 16 amino acids. Per germline, CDR1 MNHEY and CDR2 SMNVEV (reference sequence). The ends lost 2 bases at V and 6 bases at J; junction bases unmatched: 5.

The chain employs TRBV12-3 or TRBV12-4 and TRBJ2-7; 9 positions agree with TRBD1. Losses at the gene ends were 3 bases for V and 4 bases for J; bases not matched to a gene: 4. The CDR3 has 14 residues. Here the CDR3 DNA reads TGTGCCAGCAGTTTCGGGACAGGGCGGTACGAGCAGTACTTC. Its protein is CASSFGTGRYEQYF.

The chain uses TRBV5-8 and TRBJ1-1; TRBD1 matches at 9 bases. The CDR3 extends over 16 amino acids. Germline CDR1 is SGHTS and CDR2 is YDEGEE. V was clipped by 5 bases and J by 1 base; unmatched bases: 9. CDR3 sequence reads: CASSWGTGRPNTEAFF. Here the CDR3 DNA reads TGTGCCAGCAGTTGGGGGACAGGGAGGCCGAACACTGAAGCTTTCTTT.